This entry lists 17 T cell receptor beta chains sequenced from one sample in a study of response to subunit inactivated influenza vaccine. TCRdb re-analysed the RT-PCR reads in MiXCR, keeping a single row per CDR3 protein. Here the sample spans more than 250,000 distinct CDR3 sequences, 20% to 25% being singletons. This specimen was PBMCs from blood, taken less than 22 months after vaccination. Source of these receptors: a man in his fifties or sixties who received an inactivated influenza vaccine.

A remark on this clonotype: At one boundary the junction diverges from the germline segment, which might be a read error. The chain is built from TRBV6-1 and TRBJ1-5; 7 nucleotides match TRBD1. The germline CDR1 and CDR2 sequences are MNHNS and SASEGT. CDR3 length equals 16 residues. This chain's CDR3 is CASSQRGLQTGQHQHF. CDR3 DNA sequence: TGTGCCAGCAGTCAAAGGGGTCTTCAGACGGGACAGCACCAGCATTTT.

CDR3 DNA: TGCGCCAGCAGCCTCTACAGGGGGCCCCTCCACTTT. It codes for CASSLYRGPLHF. V and J are TRBV4-1 and TRBJ1-6; TRBD1 aligns across 8 bases. There are 12 residues in the CDR3. J gave up 13 bases and V 4 bases, and 3 bases lay outside the gene matches. Germline loops: CDR1 MGHRA, CDR2 YSYEKL.

V is TRBV14 and J is TRBJ1-1; D gene ambiguous. This CDR3 has 13 amino acids. The V end lost 1 base, the J end lost 3 bases, and 6 bases lay between the germline ends. Germline V CDR1 and CDR2: SGHDN, FVKESK. Here the CDR3 DNA reads TGTGCCAGCAGCCAAGGTTCACACACTGAAGCTTTCTTT. Translation: CASSQGSHTEAFF.

In this sample, this clonotype turned up many times. This chain uses TRBV12-3 or TRBV12-4 with TRBJ1-1, with no clear D. CDR3 size: 13 residues. The germline V and J ends were trimmed by 1 base and 4 bases, with 7 bases remaining between them. CDR3 region: CASSLGRPTEAFF. CDR3 DNA sequence: TGTGCCAGCAGTTTAGGCAGGCCCACTGAAGCTTTCTTT.

The rearrangement links TRBV28 to TRBJ2-4, with 8 bases aligning to TRBD2. Trimming removed 10 bases from V and 8 bases from J; junction bases left unmatched: 13. The germline V gene has CDR1 MDHEN and CDR2 SYDVKM. The CDR3 spans 14 residues. CDR3 sequence (DNA): TGTGCCACGATGAGAACTGCGGGAGGTCACATTCAGTACTTC. Encoded protein: CATMRTAGGHIQYF.

The chain links TRBV20-1 to TRBJ2-5; the D is unclear. Germline CDR1 and CDR2: DFQATT and SNEGSKA (reference sequence). This CDR3 comprises 12 residues. Trimming removed 3 bases at V and 3 bases at J, with 8 bases between. The CDR3 DNA sequence: TGCAGTGCTAGTCGAGAAAAAGAGACCCAGTACTTC. Encoded protein: CSASREKETQYF.

This clonotype has ten or more counts. V gene TRBV3-1 combines with J gene TRBJ1-6; 9 bases are shared with TRBD1. This CDR3 has 16 amino acids. V dropped 1 base and J dropped 9; count of bases not matched to a gene: 7. Looked up from germline, CDR1 is LGHDT and CDR2 is YNNKEL (reference sequence). CDR3 protein: CASSQAGTGNGSPLHF. The CDR3 bases are TGTGCCAGCAGCCAAGCAGGGACAGGGAATGGTTCACCCCTCCACTTT.

This clonotype was counted between two and nine times. This chain links TRBV9 with TRBJ2-2; possibly TRBD2 for D (5 bases). Trimming stripped 0 bases from V and 1 base from J, with 10 bases between. The CDR3 is made up of 16 amino acids. Germline V gives CDR1 SGDLS, CDR2 YYNGEE. The CDR3 loop reads CASSVGASQNTGELFF. CDR3 sequence (DNA): TGTGCCAGCAGCGTAGGAGCTAGCCAGAACACCGGGGAGCTGTTTTTT.

This clonotype was counted between two and nine times. The V and J genes are TRBV3-1 and TRBJ2-3; no reliable D call. Germline V CDR1 and CDR2: LGHDT, YNNKEL (reference sequence). This CDR3 spans 14 amino acids. V lost 2 bases and J 6 bases, leaving 12 bases between the germline ends. CDR3 region: CASSQSLAPDTQYF. DNA of the CDR3: TGTGCCAGCAGCCAATCCCTGGCGCCCGATACGCAGTATTTT.

V is TRBV4-2 and J is TRBJ1-4; D possibly corresponds to TRBD1 (5 bases). Germline assignment: CDR1 LGHNA and CDR2 YNFKEQ. The CDR3 sequence is 15 residues long. V was shortened by 0 bases and J by 3 bases, with 8 bases between the two germline ends. As DNA, the CDR3 is TGTGCCAGCAGCCAAGAGGGGGATGCTAATGAAAAACTGTTTTTT. Translating gives CASSQEGDANEKLFF.

The chain links TRBV4-2 to TRBJ1-6; D gene unclear. The CDR3 length is 15 residues. V gave up 2 bases and J gave up 14 bases, with 19 bases separating them. The V gene's germline CDR1 is LGHNA and CDR2 YNFKEQ. The CDR3 reads CASSQMGTGNSALHF. CDR3 coding DNA: TGTGCCAGCAGCCAAATGGGCACGGGGAATTCGGCCCTCCACTTT.

This sequence joins TRBV3-1 and TRBJ1-3; D is perhaps TRBD1 (5 bases). The germline V and J ends were trimmed by 4 bases and 3 bases, with 7 bases remaining between them. The CDR3 spans 13 residues. In germline, CDR1 is LGHDT, CDR2 YNNKEL (reference sequence). The CDR3: CASSPGVGNTIYF. CDR3 DNA sequence: TGTGCCAGCAGCCCGGGGGTTGGAAACACCATATATTTT.

In this sample, this clonotype turned up a few times. The chain carries TRBV7-8 and TRBJ1-1, with D maybe TRBD1 (6 bases). This CDR3 has 14 residues. Germline V lookup: CDR1 SGHVS, CDR2 FQNEAQ. The V end was cut by 4 bases, the J end by 4 bases, with 13 bases between. The CDR3 bases are TGTGCCAGCAGCTACACAGGGAGGAGCACTGAAGCTTTCTTT. It specifies CASSYTGRSTEAFF.

This clonotype was observed a handful of times. The J gene is TRBJ2-1, the V gene TRBV9; TRBD2 agrees at 10 bases. The trim removed 2 bases at V and 8 bases at J, leaving 7 bases unmatched. Germline V CDR1 and CDR2: SGDLS, YYNGEE. The CDR3 consists of 15 residues. As DNA, the CDR3 is TGTGCCAGCAGCGTTTCAGCGGGAGGGGGGGATGAGCAGTTCTTC. It codes for CASSVSAGGGDEQFF.

This clonotype turned up a few times. The rearrangement uses TRBV19 and TRBJ1-5; D is uncertain. The germline CDR1 and CDR2 sequences are LNHDA and SQIVND (reference sequence). This CDR3 region has 18 residues. V was trimmed by 3 bases and J by 2 bases, leaving 20 bases between them. The CDR3 coding sequence is TGTGCCAGTAGTATCGGCAAGGGCATGAGGTTCGGCAATCAGCCCCAGCATTTT. Translated, it gives CASSIGKGMRFGNQPQHF. Looking up the rest from reference TRBV19 and TRBJ1-5 gives the full variable domain: DGGITQSPKYLFRKEGQNVTLSCEQNLNHDAMYWYRQDPGQGLRLIYYSQIVNDFQKGDIAEGYSVSREKKESFPLTVTSAQKNPTAFYLCASSIGKGMRFGNQPQHFGDGTRLSIL.

This clonotype was seen a few times. The chain combines TRBV4-1 with TRBJ2-3; D may be TRBD1 or TRBD2 (5 bases each). The CDR3 is made up of 13 amino acids. Germline V gene lookup returns CDR1 MGHRA and CDR2 YSYEKL. Trimming pared 4 bases from V and 9 bases from J, leaving 14 bases between. DNA of the CDR3: TGCGCCAGCAGCCGGACGGGGACGTTCACGCAGTATTTT. Its translation: CASSRTGTFTQYF.

The rearrangement links TRBV10-3 to TRBJ2-2, with D perhaps TRBD1 (5 bases). CDR3 length equals 12 residues. The V end lost 6 bases, the J end lost 7 bases, and 9 bases lay between the germline ends. Germline assignment: CDR1 ENHRY and CDR2 SYGVKD. For the CDR3, the DNA is TGTGCCATCAGGGAACAGGACGGGGAGCTGTTTTTT. Amino acid sequence: CAIREQDGELFF.